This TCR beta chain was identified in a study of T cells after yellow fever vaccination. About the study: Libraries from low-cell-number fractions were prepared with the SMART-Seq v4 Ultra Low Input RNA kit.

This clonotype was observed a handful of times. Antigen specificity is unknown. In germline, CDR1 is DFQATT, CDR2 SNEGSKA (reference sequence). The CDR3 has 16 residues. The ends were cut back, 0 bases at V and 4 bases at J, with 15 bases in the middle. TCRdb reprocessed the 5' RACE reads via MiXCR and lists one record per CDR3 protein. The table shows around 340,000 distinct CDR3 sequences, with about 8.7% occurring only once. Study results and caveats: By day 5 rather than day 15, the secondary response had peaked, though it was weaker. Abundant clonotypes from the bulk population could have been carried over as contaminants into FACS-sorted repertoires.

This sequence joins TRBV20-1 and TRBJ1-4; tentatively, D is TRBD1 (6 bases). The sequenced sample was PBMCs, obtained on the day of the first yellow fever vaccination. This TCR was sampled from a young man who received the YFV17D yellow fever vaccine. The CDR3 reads CSARDLQRGYNEKLFF. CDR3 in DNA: TGCAGTGCTAGAGACCTCCAAAGGGGGTATAATGAAAAACTGTTTTTT.